Shown below are 31 T cell receptor beta chains from a single sample sequenced in a study of neurological immune-mediated disorders (dated by TCRdb to between 2018 and 2020). Libraries were constructed by 5' RACE. Sequenced on an Illumina HiSeq 2500. Using fastp at Q25 and MiXCR, TCRdb reprocessed the public reads and kept productive beta chains. Rows matching on CDR3 protein sequence are summarized as one entry with the most common DNA and genes. This sample lists tens of thousands of distinct CDR3 sequences; roughly 13% were detected once. Together, the top ten hold roughly a tenth of the sample. The specimen was PBMCs. The receptors stem from a woman aged 55-69 years with HTLV-1-associated myelopathy (HAM/TSP).

The chain carries TRBV28 and TRBJ2-7; D call uncertain. V gave up 5 bases and J gave up 3 bases, with 20 bases separating them. Germline V lookup: CDR1 MDHEN, CDR2 SYDVKM. The CDR3 sequence is 16 residues long. For the CDR3, the DNA is TGTGCCAGCAGTCCCCTCTGGGCCGGCCGATTCTACGAGCAGTACTTC. Amino acids: CASSPLWAGRFYEQYF.

This clonotype was counted ten times or more. V is TRBV5-1 and J is TRBJ2-1; 7 bases fit TRBD2. This CDR3 contains 17 residues. Unmatched junction bases numbered 13, after V lost 4 bases and J lost 3 bases. Germline V gene data show CDR1 as SGHRS and CDR2 as YFSETQ. Written as DNA, the CDR3 is TGCGCCAGCAGCCCCATGACTAGCAGGCTCCTCTACAATGAGCAGTTCTTC. Translated: CASSPMTSRLLYNEQFF.

The sample holds one count of this clonotype. This chain joins TRBV10-2 and TRBJ2-5, with TRBD2 identical over 15 bases. The junction had 9 bases not matched to a gene; V was cut back by 2 bases and J by 2 bases. Germline V gene lookup returns CDR1 WSHSY and CDR2 SAAADI. This CDR3 contains 19 residues. As DNA, the CDR3 is TGCGCCAGCAGTGAGGGACTAGCGGGAGGGGTGGGATTTCAAGAGACCCAGTACTTC. It translates to CASSEGLAGGVGFQETQYF.

This clonotype is medium-sized in the sample. The chain links TRBV7-8 to TRBJ2-1, with D perhaps TRBD2 (6 bases). Germline V gives CDR1 SGHVS, CDR2 FQNEAQ. The length of the CDR3 is 13 residues. Trimming pared 4 bases from V and 5 bases from J, leaving 9 bases between. CDR3 loop: CASSSSVNNEQFF. DNA of the CDR3: TGTGCCAGCAGCTCTAGCGTAAACAATGAGCAGTTCTTC.

This clonotype was picked up many times. The chain has TRBV27 and TRBJ2-6; D gene ambiguous. Germline CDR1 MNHEY, CDR2 SMNVEV (reference sequence). The CDR3 runs to 15 residues. V lost 6 bases, J lost 0 bases, and 9 bases lay in between. CDR3 amino acids: CASSISYSGANVLTF. CDR3 nucleotide sequence: TGTGCCAGCAGCATATCTTACTCTGGGGCCAACGTCCTGACTTTC.

This clonotype has ten or more counts. For the CDR3, the DNA is TGTGCCAGCAGCCAATTCATGGAAAACATTCAGTACTTC. This gives the protein CASSQFMENIQYF. The chain links TRBV7-2 to TRBJ2-4; D is unclear. The V end was cut by 5 bases, the J end by 5 bases, with 10 bases between. The CDR3 consists of 13 residues. CDR1 and CDR2 from the germline V gene are SGHTA and FQGNSA.

V usage is TRBV13 and J usage is TRBJ1-2, with 7 bases aligning to TRBD1. There are 14 residues in the CDR3. Trimming cost V 4 bases and J 4 bases; bases outside gene matches: 6. Germline loops: CDR1 PRHDT, CDR2 FYEKMQ (reference sequence). The CDR3 nucleotides are TGTGCCAGCAGCTCAACAGGGGCCGTCTATGGCTACACCTTC. Amino acids: CASSSTGAVYGYTF. Drawing the rest from reference TRBV13 and TRBJ1-2, the complete variable domain is AAGVIQSPRHLIKEKRETATLKCYPIPRHDTVYWYQQGPGQDPQFLISFYEKMQSDKGSIPDRFSAQQFSDYHSELNMSSLELGDSALYFCASSSTGAVYGYTFGSGTRLTVV.

The table lists this clonotype with many counts. This sequence joins TRBV7-6 and TRBJ2-5; D possibly corresponds to TRBD2 (5 bases). CDR1 is SGHVS, CDR2 FNYEAQ, per germline. CDR3 length equals 16 residues. The V and J ends lost 1 base and 1 base respectively, with 13 bases between them. The CDR3 sequence: CASSLGGSGLQETQYF. DNA of the CDR3: TGTGCCAGCAGCTTAGGAGGGTCAGGACTCCAAGAGACCCAGTACTTC.

Ten or more counts support this clonotype. The rearrangement links TRBV20-1 to TRBJ2-3; 7 bases fit TRBD2. The CDR3 sequence is 13 residues long. In germline, CDR1 is DFQATT, CDR2 SNEGSKA (reference sequence). V shed 7 bases, J shed 4 bases, and the junction held 8 bases outside the gene matches. CDR3 sequence reads: CSVERLASDTQYF. The CDR3 nucleotides are TGCAGTGTAGAAAGACTAGCCTCAGATACGCAGTATTTT.

Of note for this clonotype: Since the CDR3 does not end with the conserved phenylalanine or tryptophan, this likely comes from a read error. The DNA is omitted, as the CDR3 cannot be located on it reliably, and the CDR3 follows TCRdb's listing. V is TRBV5-1 and J is TRBJ1-1. Counting both end residues, the CDR3 totals 14 amino acids. Germline CDR1 SGHRS, CDR2 YFSETQ. The CDR3 reads CASSLAAVNTEAIL.

This clonotype was seen at least ten times. The V gene is TRBV20-1, the J gene TRBJ2-2; TRBD2 agrees at 9 bases. Germline-derived CDR1 and CDR2 are DFQATT and SNEGSKA (reference sequence). The CDR3 runs to 19 residues. V shed 0 bases, J shed 7 bases, and the junction held 18 bases outside the gene matches. DNA for the CDR3: TGCAGTGCTAGAGATGGGCTAAATATAGCGGGGGCTGGTGGCGGGGAGCTGTTTTTT. It translates to CSARDGLNIAGAGGGELFF.

This clonotype was picked up many times. The chain joins TRBV12-3 or TRBV12-4 to TRBJ2-3; a possible D gene is TRBD2 (7 bases). The CDR3 is 15 residues long. With 6 bases removed from V and 5 bases from J, the gap between germline ends came to 18 bases. CDR3 residues: CASSPRGASGDTQYF. CDR3 bases: TGTGCCAGCAGCCCGAGGGGGGCTAGCGGAGATACGCAGTATTTT.

This clonotype came up many times. This chain uses TRBV9 with TRBJ2-2; D is unclear. The CDR3 sequence is 16 residues long. From germline, CDR1 is SGDLS and CDR2 YYNGEE. Between the trimmed V and J ends, which lost 1 base and 1 base, there was a span of 11 bases. The CDR3 DNA is TGTGCCAGCAGCGTATCGCCTGGGAAGAACACCGGGGAGCTGTTTTTT. It codes for CASSVSPGKNTGELFF.

There are many counts of this clonotype. The chain carries TRBV7-2 and TRBJ2-1; D unresolved. The CDR3 is 14 amino acids. Trimming stripped 3 bases from V and 5 bases from J, with 11 bases between. Per germline, CDR1 SGHTA and CDR2 FQGNSA. For the CDR3, the DNA is TGTGCCAGCAGCTTGGCACTGTCAGACAATGAGCAGTTCTTC. Residues: CASSLALSDNEQFF.

This clonotype was seen a few times. Written as DNA, the CDR3 is TGTGCCAGCAGCTCCCGATTAGCGGGAGGCCAGAGGAATGAGCAGTTCTTC. It specifies CASSSRLAGGQRNEQFF. This chain links TRBV7-9 with TRBJ2-1; 10 nucleotides align to TRBD2. Germline CDR1 and CDR2: SEHNR and FQNEAQ (reference sequence). The CDR3 totals 17 residues. The V and J ends lost 4 bases and 7 bases, in that order; junction bases with no gene match: 13.

At least ten counts were recorded for this clonotype. This chain connects TRBV5-1 to TRBJ2-3, with 7 bases identical to TRBD2. This CDR3 has 15 amino acids. The germline V gene encodes CDR1 SGHRS and CDR2 YFSETQ. The junction had 4 bases not matched to a gene; V was cut back by 3 bases and J by 0 bases. The CDR3 region has the DNA TGCGCCAGCAGCTCTCTAGCGGCTAGCACAGATACGCAGTATTTT. This gives the protein CASSSLAASTDTQYF.

This clonotype was seen at least ten times. The chain joins TRBV28 to TRBJ2-1; 11 nucleotides line up with TRBD1. V gave up 7 bases and J gave up 5 bases; unmatched junction bases: 10. The CDR3 spans 16 residues. The germline gives CDR1 MDHEN, CDR2 SYDVKM. CDR3 DNA: TGTGCCAGCATTAATACCGGGACAGGGGGGAACAATGAGCAGTTCTTC. It codes for CASINTGTGGNNEQFF.

The chain couples TRBV5-1 to TRBJ2-2; TRBD1 agrees at 9 bases. CDR1 is SGHRS, CDR2 YFSETQ, per germline. The trim removed 5 bases at V and 6 bases at J, leaving 8 bases unmatched. The CDR3 length is 15 residues. The CDR3 nucleotides read TGCGCCAGCAGTATCGGGACAGGGTACTCCGGGGAGCTGTTTTTT. Translation gives CASSIGTGYSGELFF.

In this sample, this clonotype turned up many times. V is TRBV28 and J is TRBJ2-2; D is undetermined. There are 12 residues in the CDR3. The ends were cut back, 1 base at V and 4 bases at J, with 1 base in the middle. CDR1 MDHEN and CDR2 SYDVKM come from the germline V gene. The CDR3 DNA sequence: TGTGCCAGCAGTTTATCCACCGGGGAGCTGTTTTTT. This gives the protein CASSLSTGELFF.

This clonotype was detected ten times or more. The rearrangement links TRBV7-2 to TRBJ2-1; 7 positions agree with TRBD2. CDR3 length: 17 amino acids. The junction had 8 bases not matched to a gene; V was cut back by 1 base and J by 2 bases. Per germline, CDR1 SGHTA and CDR2 FQGNSA. The CDR3 DNA reads TGTGCCAGCAGCTTAGTCGAGGCCAGCGGGACCTACAATGAGCAGTTCTTC. Translation gives CASSLVEASGTYNEQFF.

A word on this clonotype: A much more abundant neighbour one base away suggests this may be a read error. This rearrangement joins TRBV18 to TRBJ1-5, with a tentative D call TRBD1 (5 bases). Germline CDR1 and CDR2: KGHSH and LQKENI. The CDR3 has 15 amino acids. For the CDR3, the DNA is TGTGCCAGCTCACCCGGGACCTATCCCAATCGGCCCCAGCATTTT. Encoded protein: CASSPGTYPNRPQHF.

This clonotype was found many times. The genes are TRBV12-3 or TRBV12-4 and TRBJ1-1; 10 bases line up with TRBD1. The CDR3 has 14 residues. Losses at the gene ends were 2 bases for V and 4 bases for J; bases not matched to a gene: 1. This chain's CDR3 is CASSLRTGGTEAFF. The CDR3 DNA follows: TGTGCCAGCAGTTTACGGACAGGGGGCACTGAAGCTTTCTTT.

This clonotype has at least ten counts. The chain employs TRBV25-1 and TRBJ2-5; the match to TRBD1 covers 9 bases. The CDR3 runs to 16 residues. V shed 3 bases, J shed 3 bases, and the junction held 8 bases outside the gene matches. Germline V gene lookup returns CDR1 MGHDK and CDR2 SYGVNS. The CDR3 region is CASSDQKTGGEETQYF. CDR3 coding DNA: TGTGCCAGCAGTGACCAGAAGACAGGGGGGGAAGAGACCCAGTACTTC.

As to this clonotype: A single base separates this from a much larger clone, so it may be a read error. This rearrangement joins TRBV6-6 to TRBJ1-5; the D gene is possibly TRBD1 (5 bases). The CDR3 has 13 amino acids. Germline V gene sequence: CDR1 MNHNY, CDR2 SVGAGI (reference sequence). This CDR3 is CANSEQGNQPQHF. For the CDR3, the DNA is TGTGCCAACAGTGAACAGGGCAATCAGCCCCAGCATTTT.

This clonotype has a count of ten or more. CDR3: CATAVEAYEQYF. The CDR3 coding sequence is TGTGCCACCGCCGTGGAGGCGTACGAGCAGTACTTC. This chain uses TRBV10-3 with TRBJ2-7, with a weak D call TRBD2 (5 bases). The CDR3 totals 12 residues. Trimming shortened V by 10 bases and J by 4 bases, and 14 bases separated the two germline ends. In germline, CDR1 is ENHRY, CDR2 SYGVKD.

This clonotype has ten or more counts. This chain uses TRBV4-1 with TRBJ2-7, with 8 bases lining up with TRBD1. Germline-derived CDR1 and CDR2 are MGHRA and YSYEKL. After removal of 1 base from V and 1 base from J, the junction contained 12 bases not matched to a gene. The CDR3 is made up of 18 amino acids. The CDR3 is CASSQGSGKQGVSYEQYF. CDR3 coding DNA: TGCGCCAGCAGCCAAGGCTCAGGAAAACAGGGGGTATCCTACGAGCAGTACTTC.

This clonotype was counted ten times or more. The J gene is TRBJ2-3, the V gene TRBV7-9, with a weak D call TRBD2 (6 bases). CDR1 and CDR2 from the germline V gene are SEHNR and FQNEAQ (reference sequence). V lost 5 bases and J lost 1, with 16 bases in between. This CDR3 has 16 residues. Here the CDR3 DNA reads TGTGCCAGCAGCAAACTGGGACTTCTTCGCACAGATACGCAGTATTTT. It codes for CASSKLGLLRTDTQYF. Full variable domain (rest looked up from reference TRBV7-9 and TRBJ2-3): DTGVSQNPRHKITKRGQNVTFRCDPISEHNRLYWYRQTLGQGPEFLTYFQNEAQLEKSRLLSDRFSAERPKGSFSTLEIQRTEQGDSAMYLCASSKLGLLRTDTQYFGPGTRLTVL.

In its sample, this clonotype was seen many times. This chain links TRBV12-3 or TRBV12-4 with TRBJ2-2; D is unresolved. The V gene lost 3 bases and the J gene lost 0 bases, with 5 bases spanning the gap. The CDR3 is made up of 14 amino acids. In nucleotides, the CDR3 is TGTGCCAGCAGTTTCTCTCCGAACACCGGGGAGCTGTTTTTT. It is translated as CASSFSPNTGELFF.

This clonotype was counted at least ten times. The gene calls are TRBV20-1 and TRBJ1-5, with 7 bases matching TRBD1. Per the germline V gene, CDR1 is DFQATT and CDR2 is SNEGSKA (reference sequence). The CDR3 totals 12 residues. The V and J ends lost 5 bases and 4 bases, in that order; junction bases with no gene match: 2. The DNA of the CDR3 is TGCAGTGCTGGACAGGCGAATCAGCCCCAGCATTTT. This sequence encodes CSAGQANQPQHF.

V and J are TRBV5-1 and TRBJ2-5; 14 nucleotides agree with TRBD2. The germline gives CDR1 SGHRS, CDR2 YFSETQ. The length of the CDR3 is 16 residues. V lost 0 bases to trimming and J lost 4 bases; unmatched junction nucleotides: 2. The CDR3 here is CASSLGGLAGAETQYF. CDR3 nucleotide sequence: TGCGCCAGCAGCTTGGGGGGACTAGCGGGAGCAGAGACCCAGTACTTC.

V and J are TRBV12-3 or TRBV12-4 and TRBJ1-1; TRBD1 aligns across 10 bases. The CDR3 extends over 15 amino acids. J lost 0 bases, V lost 6 bases, and 4 bases had no gene match. The CDR3 loop reads CASSSGQGVNTEAFF. The CDR3 nucleotides are TGTGCCAGCAGCTCAGGACAGGGGGTGAACACTGAAGCTTTCTTT.